A selection of T cell receptor beta chains follows, all from one sample in a study of graft-versus-host responses after intestinal transplantation. Data came from immunoSEQ multiplex PCR; TCRdb stores just in-frame clones and leaves some out. The sample carries some 97,000 clones, about 90% recorded once. For these TCRs, the target antigens are not known. Specimen: unstimulated CD4+ T cells sorted from spleen or lymph node cells, collected before transplant. The receptors shown here come from a human donor who was the organ donor for an intestinal transplant. The CDR3 runs from the conserved cysteine through the conserved F or W. A D gene is named only where the DNA matches it firmly. Size is omitted from some rows. Given values are once, few, many or a class for expanded clones.

abundance: -
v_gene: TRBV30
d_gene: -
j_gene: TRBJ1-4
CDR3aa: CAWSMRRVEWEKLFF
CDR3nt: TGTGCCTGGAGTATGAGGAGGGTCGAATGGGAAAAACTGTTTTTT

abundance: -
v_gene: TRBV5-4
d_gene: TRBD2
j_gene: TRBJ2-1
CDR3aa: CASSRLASGSNNEQFF
CDR3nt: TGTGCCAGCAGCCGTCTCGCTAGCGGGAGCAACAATGAGCAGTTCTTC

abundance: -
v_gene: TRBV7-6
d_gene: TRBD1
j_gene: TRBJ1-5
CDR3aa: CASSFDQGGNQPQHF
CDR3nt: TGTGCCAGCAGCTTCGATCAGGGGGGCAATCAGCCCCAGCATTTT

abundance: -
v_gene: TRBV5-6
d_gene: TRBD1
j_gene: TRBJ2-5
CDR3aa: CASSFQDRSLKETQYF
CDR3nt: TGTGCCAGCAGCTTTCAGGACAGGTCCCTAAAAGAGACCCAGTACTTC

abundance: -
v_gene: TRBV7-8
d_gene: TRBD1
j_gene: TRBJ1-2
CDR3aa: CASSPDRGDYGYTF
CDR3nt: TGTGCCAGCAGCCCTGACAGGGGTGACTATGGCTACACCTTC

abundance: -
v_gene: TRBV19
d_gene: TRBD2
j_gene: TRBJ2-1
CDR3aa: CASSILAGRGEQFF
CDR3nt: TGTGCCAGTAGTATTCTAGCGGGGAGGGGCGAGCAGTTCTTC

abundance: -
v_gene: TRBV7-3
d_gene: TRBD2
j_gene: TRBJ2-5
CDR3aa: CASSPRGTSGGALETQYF
CDR3nt: TGTGCCAGCAGCCCACGGGGGACTAGCGGGGGGGCCTTGGAGACCCAGTACTTC

abundance: -
v_gene: TRBV6-5
d_gene: -
j_gene: TRBJ1-3
CDR3aa: CASSYSISSGNTIYF
CDR3nt: TGTGCCAGCAGTTACTCGATCTCCTCTGGAAACACCATATATTTT

abundance: -
v_gene: TRBV28
d_gene: TRBD1
j_gene: TRBJ1-6
CDR3aa: CASSLDTPMGQGNSPLHF
CDR3nt: TGTGCCAGCAGTCTAGATACTCCAATGGGACAGGGGAATTCACCCCTCCACTTT

abundance: -
v_gene: TRBV7-8
d_gene: -
j_gene: TRBJ1-3
CDR3aa: CASSLTGSGNTIYF
CDR3nt: TGTGCCAGCAGCTTAACGGGCTCTGGAAACACCATATATTTT

abundance: -
v_gene: TRBV5-8
d_gene: TRBD2
j_gene: TRBJ2-2
CDR3aa: CASSRRLAGTGELFF
CDR3nt: TGTGCCAGCAGCCGCCGACTAGCGGGGACCGGGGAGCTGTTTTTT

abundance: -
v_gene: TRBV29-1
d_gene: -
j_gene: TRBJ2-1
CDR3aa: CSALRDNEQFF
CDR3nt: TGCAGCGCCTTACGGGACAATGAGCAGTTCTTC

abundance: once
v_gene: TRBV2
d_gene: TRBD1
j_gene: TRBJ1-5
CDR3aa: CASSDRGHGQPQHF
CDR3nt: TGTGCCAGCAGTGACAGGGGGCACGGACAGCCCCAGCATTTT

abundance: -
v_gene: TRBV5-4
d_gene: -
j_gene: TRBJ1-1
CDR3aa: CASSPSGRGTEAFF
CDR3nt: TGTGCCAGCAGCCCATCAGGGCGGGGGACTGAAGCTTTCTTT

abundance: -
v_gene: TRBV2
d_gene: -
j_gene: TRBJ2-7
CDR3aa: CASSLGQKQYF
CDR3nt: TGTGCCAGCAGTCTCGGACAGAAGCAGTACTTC

abundance: once
v_gene: TRBV5-6
d_gene: -
j_gene: TRBJ1-5
CDR3aa: CASSLWTAYSKGNQPQHF
CDR3nt: TGTGCCAGCAGCCTCTGGACAGCCTATAGCAAGGGCAATCAGCCCCAGCATTTT

abundance: -
v_gene: TRBV28
d_gene: TRBD1
j_gene: TRBJ2-3
CDR3aa: CASSLLGTDTRDTQYF
CDR3nt: TGTGCCAGCAGTTTGCTAGGGACAGATACTAGAGATACGCAGTATTTT

abundance: few
v_gene: TRBV19
d_gene: -
j_gene: TRBJ2-7
CDR3aa: CASSAQLTYEQYF
CDR3nt: TGTGCCAGTAGTGCACAGCTCACCTACGAGCAGTACTTC

abundance: -
v_gene: TRBV6-5
d_gene: -
j_gene: TRBJ1-1
CDR3aa: CASSQQGSTEAFF
CDR3nt: TGTGCCAGCAGCCAACAGGGTTCCACTGAAGCTTTCTTT

abundance: -
v_gene: TRBV5-4
d_gene: TRBD1
j_gene: TRBJ1-1
CDR3aa: CASSGIDRGGTEAFF
CDR3nt: TGTGCCAGCAGCGGAATAGACAGGGGAGGGACTGAAGCTTTCTTT

abundance: -
v_gene: TRBV10-3
d_gene: -
j_gene: TRBJ2-7
CDR3aa: CAISEFRSYEQYF
CDR3nt: TGTGCCATCAGTGAGTTCCGTTCCTACGAGCAGTACTTC

abundance: -
v_gene: TRBV28
d_gene: TRBD2
j_gene: TRBJ2-7
CDR3aa: CASSFQRGFTYEQYF
CDR3nt: TGTGCCAGCAGTTTCCAGCGGGGGTTTACCTACGAGCAGTACTTC

abundance: -
v_gene: TRBV2
d_gene: -
j_gene: TRBJ1-5
CDR3aa: CASSGPVRYQPQHF
CDR3nt: TGTGCCAGCAGTGGGCCTGTAAGGTATCAGCCCCAGCATTTT

abundance: -
v_gene: TRBV5-1
d_gene: -
j_gene: TRBJ1-2
CDR3aa: CASSLEGNYGYTF
CDR3nt: TGCGCCAGCAGCTTGGAGGGTAACTATGGCTACACCTTC

abundance: few
v_gene: TRBV6-5
d_gene: TRBD2
j_gene: TRBJ2-1
CDR3aa: CASSRGTSADEQFF
CDR3nt: TGTGCCAGCAGTCGAGGGACTAGCGCGGATGAGCAGTTCTTC

abundance: -
v_gene: TRBV6-1
d_gene: -
j_gene: TRBJ2-7
CDR3aa: CASRKSPRGSYEQYF
CDR3nt: TGTGCCAGCAGAAAGTCCCCTCGGGGCTCCTACGAGCAGTACTTC

abundance: -
v_gene: TRBV5-1
d_gene: TRBD1
j_gene: TRBJ2-7
CDR3aa: CASSTETGSSYEQYF
CDR3nt: TGCGCCAGCAGCACGGAGACAGGGAGCTCCTACGAGCAGTACTTC

abundance: few
v_gene: TRBV28
d_gene: -
j_gene: TRBJ1-5
CDR3aa: CASRPRGVRGQPQHF
CDR3nt: TGTGCCAGCAGGCCCAGGGGAGTTCGGGGTCAGCCCCAGCATTTT

abundance: -
v_gene: TRBV5-1
d_gene: TRBD1
j_gene: TRBJ2-7
CDR3aa: CASSIGQGSIYEQYF
CDR3nt: TGCGCCAGCAGCATCGGACAGGGATCAATATACGAGCAGTACTTC

abundance: -
v_gene: TRBV6-5
d_gene: -
j_gene: TRBJ1-2
CDR3aa: CASSYLRQGRNYGYTF
CDR3nt: TGTGCCAGCAGTTATCTCCGCCAGGGTCGGAACTATGGCTACACCTTC

abundance: -
v_gene: TRBV30
d_gene: -
j_gene: TRBJ2-5
CDR3aa: CAWNSPLSRTEAQYF
CDR3nt: TGTGCCTGGAACAGCCCTCTATCACGGACGGAGGCCCAGTACTTC

abundance: -
v_gene: TRBV29-1
d_gene: -
j_gene: TRBJ2-7
CDR3aa: CSVATSKRTYEQYF
CDR3nt: TGCAGCGTGGCGACTTCCAAGCGGACCTACGAGCAGTACTTC

abundance: -
v_gene: TRBV2
d_gene: -
j_gene: TRBJ2-5
CDR3aa: CASSEMETQYF
CDR3nt: TGTGCCAGCAGTGAAATGGAGACCCAGTACTTC

abundance: -
v_gene: TRBV28
d_gene: -
j_gene: TRBJ2-7
CDR3aa: CASRGGTAGPYEQYF
CDR3nt: TGTGCCAGCAGGGGGGGGACAGCCGGCCCCTACGAGCAGTACTTC

abundance: many
v_gene: TRBV4-2
d_gene: -
j_gene: TRBJ2-7
CDR3aa: CASSLKGGSSYEQYF
CDR3nt: TGTGCCAGCAGCTTGAAGGGGGGGTCGTCCTACGAGCAGTACTTC

abundance: -
v_gene: TRBV5-1
d_gene: -
j_gene: TRBJ1-3
CDR3aa: CASSLAGIPGNTIYF
CDR3nt: TGCGCCAGCAGCTTGGCCGGGATACCTGGAAACACCATATATTTT

abundance: -
v_gene: TRBV11-2
d_gene: TRBD2
j_gene: TRBJ2-3
CDR3aa: CASSLDRERGAVTQYF
CDR3nt: TGTGCCAGCAGCTTAGATCGAGAGCGGGGGGCAGTTACGCAGTATTTT

abundance: -
v_gene: TRBV10-3
d_gene: -
j_gene: TRBJ1-2
CDR3aa: CAISELGSNYGYTF
CDR3nt: TGTGCCATCAGTGAGCTGGGCAGTAACTATGGCTACACCTTC

abundance: -
v_gene: TRBV5-6
d_gene: -
j_gene: TRBJ2-2
CDR3aa: CASSLPTRSGELFF
CDR3nt: TGTGCCAGCAGCTTACCGACTAGATCCGGGGAGCTGTTTTTT

abundance: -
v_gene: TRBV20-1
d_gene: -
j_gene: TRBJ2-5
CDR3aa: CSARHETQYF
CDR3nt: TGCAGTGCTAGACACGAGACCCAGTACTTC

abundance: -
v_gene: TRBV6-6
d_gene: -
j_gene: TRBJ2-5
CDR3aa: CASKDPGRLETQYF
CDR3nt: TGTGCCAGCAAGGACCCCGGCCGTTTGGAGACCCAGTACTTC

abundance: -
v_gene: TRBV30
d_gene: TRBD2
j_gene: TRBJ2-3
CDR3aa: CAWSQSLAGRTDTQYF
CDR3nt: TGTGCCTGGAGTCAATCCCTAGCGGGGCGCACAGATACGCAGTATTTT

abundance: -
v_gene: TRBV21-1
d_gene: -
j_gene: TRBJ2-2
CDR3aa: CASRKVGYNTGELFF
CDR3nt: TGTGCCAGCCGAAAGGTAGGGTACAACACCGGGGAGCTGTTTTTT

abundance: -
v_gene: TRBV28
d_gene: TRBD1
j_gene: TRBJ1-2
CDR3aa: CASRDRGNYGYTF
CDR3nt: TGTGCCAGCAGGGACAGGGGGAACTATGGCTACACCTTC

abundance: -
v_gene: TRBV29-1
d_gene: -
j_gene: TRBJ1-4
CDR3aa: CSVSIGGHNEKLFF
CDR3nt: TGCAGCGTCTCAATCGGGGGCCATAATGAAAAACTGTTTTTT

abundance: -
v_gene: TRBV28
d_gene: -
j_gene: TRBJ1-5
CDR3aa: CASTLWGIDLNQPQHF
CDR3nt: TGTGCCAGCACCTTATGGGGAATCGACCTCAATCAGCCCCAGCATTTT

abundance: -
v_gene: TRBV2
d_gene: -
j_gene: TRBJ2-7
CDR3aa: CASTKGGSYEQYF
CDR3nt: TGTGCCAGCACCAAAGGGGGTTCCTACGAGCAGTACTTC

abundance: -
v_gene: TRBV7-9
d_gene: TRBD1
j_gene: TRBJ1-4
CDR3aa: CASSTQTGGVGKLFF
CDR3nt: TGTGCCAGCAGCACCCAGACAGGGGGCGTAGGAAAACTGTTTTTT

abundance: -
v_gene: TRBV6-5
d_gene: -
j_gene: TRBJ1-2
CDR3aa: CASSYSGRDGYTF
CDR3nt: TGTGCCAGCAGTTACTCGGGGAGAGATGGCTACACCTTC

abundance: -
v_gene: TRBV5-4
d_gene: -
j_gene: TRBJ2-7
CDR3aa: CASSTLRDFYEQYF
CDR3nt: TGTGCCAGCAGCACCCTCAGGGATTTCTACGAGCAGTACTTC